This TCR beta chain was sequenced for a study of breast tumors, draining lymph nodes, adjacent tissues. Study-wide points: Tumors had less TCR diversity than lymph nodes, more than nontumor tissue. Data only fit, rather than demonstrated, lymph node origin of most tumor T cells.

Breast cancer patients provided tissue from their axillary draining lymph nodes. TCRdb redid the calling of the multiplex PCR reads with MiXCR, one entry per CDR3 protein. The profile covers approximately 88,000 distinct CDR3 sequences, with over 25% appearing a single time and around 8.1% taken by the ten largest. Germline CDR1 reads SGHTA; CDR2 reads FQGNSA. V was trimmed by 5 bases and J by 5 bases, leaving 18 bases between them. The CDR3 length is 15 residues. Concerning this clonotype: No antigen is known for it.

The V and J genes are TRBV7-2 and TRBJ2-5; D tentatively fits TRBD1 or TRBD2 (6 bases each). This receptor was identified in a female donor with breast cancer. Some clones in this sample may be carry-over from other donors' samples. The sequenced sample consisted of axillary lymph node tissue. The CDR3 DNA sequence: TGTGCCAGCAGCCCCCAGAGGGGGGCGGGTGAGACCCAGTACTTC. It yields the protein CASSPQRGAGETQYF.